The present TCR beta chain was sequenced within a study of blood T cell dynamics during melanoma immunotherapy. Time point denoted: pre-treatment baseline. At 12 weeks after first infusion, RECIST 1.1 defined response for most patients. Germline V gene sequence: CDR1 LGHNT, CDR2 FRNRAP. The CDR3 has 15 amino acids. V lost 1 base, J lost 2 bases, and 12 bases lay in between. Some clones are missing from TCRdb's copy, which holds only in-frame ones; the method was immunoSEQ multiplex PCR. The sample lists 14,000 or so clones, 85% to 90% occurring once. The specimen was blood, collected from a patient treated with checkpoint blockade. The sequence came from a human donor with melanoma. V and J are TRBV12-5 and TRBJ2-7; D remains ambiguous. DNA of the CDR3: TGTGCTAGTGGTTTGGGGCAGGCATTGGCCTACGAGCAGTACTTC. Its translation is CASGLGQALAYEQYF.